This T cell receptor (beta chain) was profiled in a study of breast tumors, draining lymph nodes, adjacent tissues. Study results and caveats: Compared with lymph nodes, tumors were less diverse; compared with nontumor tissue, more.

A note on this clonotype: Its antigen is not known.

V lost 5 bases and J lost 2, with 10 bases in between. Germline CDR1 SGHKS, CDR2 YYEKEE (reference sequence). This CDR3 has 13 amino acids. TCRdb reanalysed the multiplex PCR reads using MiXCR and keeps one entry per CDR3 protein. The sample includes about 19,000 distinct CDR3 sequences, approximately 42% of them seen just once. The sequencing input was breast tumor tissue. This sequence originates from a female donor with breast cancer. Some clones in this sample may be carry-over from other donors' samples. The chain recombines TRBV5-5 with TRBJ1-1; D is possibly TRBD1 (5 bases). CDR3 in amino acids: CASRKTENTEAFF. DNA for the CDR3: TGTGCCAGCAGAAAGACAGAAAACACTGAAGCTTTCTTT.